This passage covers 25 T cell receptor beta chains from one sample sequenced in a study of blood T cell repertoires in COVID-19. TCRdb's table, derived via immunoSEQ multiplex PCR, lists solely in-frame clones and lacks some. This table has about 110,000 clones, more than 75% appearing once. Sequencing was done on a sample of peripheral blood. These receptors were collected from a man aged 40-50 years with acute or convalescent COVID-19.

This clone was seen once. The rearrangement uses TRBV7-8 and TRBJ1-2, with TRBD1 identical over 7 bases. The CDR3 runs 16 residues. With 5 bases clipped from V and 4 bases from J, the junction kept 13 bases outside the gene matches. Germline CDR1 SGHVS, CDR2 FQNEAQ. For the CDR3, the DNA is TGTGCCAGCAGCCTGCGACAGGGTGGGATCTTCTATGGCTACACCTTC. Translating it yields CASSLRQGGIFYGYTF. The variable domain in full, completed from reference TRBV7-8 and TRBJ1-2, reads GAGVSQSPRYKVAKRGQDVALRCDPISGHVSLFWYQQALGQGPEFLTYFQNEAQLDKSGLPSDRFFAERPEGSVSTLKIQRTQQEDSAVYLCASSLRQGGIFYGYTFGSGTRLTVV.

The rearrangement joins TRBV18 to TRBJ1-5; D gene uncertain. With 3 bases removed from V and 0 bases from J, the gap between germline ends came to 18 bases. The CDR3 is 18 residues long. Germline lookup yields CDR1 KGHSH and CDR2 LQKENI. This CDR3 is CASSPRAGEAYSNQPQHF. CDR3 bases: TGTGCCAGCTCACCCAGAGCGGGAGAGGCTTATAGCAATCAGCCCCAGCATTTT.

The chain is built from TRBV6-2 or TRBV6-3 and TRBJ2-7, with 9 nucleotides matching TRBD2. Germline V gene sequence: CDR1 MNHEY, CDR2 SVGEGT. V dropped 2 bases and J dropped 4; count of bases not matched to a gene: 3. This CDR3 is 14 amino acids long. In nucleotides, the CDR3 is TGTGCCAGCAGTTACCTGGGACTAGCTTACGAGCAGTACTTC. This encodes CASSYLGLAYEQYF.

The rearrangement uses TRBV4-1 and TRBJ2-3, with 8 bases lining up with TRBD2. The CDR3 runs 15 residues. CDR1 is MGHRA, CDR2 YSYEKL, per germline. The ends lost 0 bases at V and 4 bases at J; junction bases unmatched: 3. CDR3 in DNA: TGCGCCAGCAGCCAAGATCAAGCGGGAGCAGATACGCAGTATTTT. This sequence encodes CASSQDQAGADTQYF.

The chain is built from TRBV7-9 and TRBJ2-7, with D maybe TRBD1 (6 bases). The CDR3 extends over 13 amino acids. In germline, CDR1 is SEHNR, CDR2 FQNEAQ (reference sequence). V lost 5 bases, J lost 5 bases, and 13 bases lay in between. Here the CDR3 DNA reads TGTGCCAGCAGCCCACAGGGATCCCACGAGCAGTACTTC. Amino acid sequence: CASSPQGSHEQYF.

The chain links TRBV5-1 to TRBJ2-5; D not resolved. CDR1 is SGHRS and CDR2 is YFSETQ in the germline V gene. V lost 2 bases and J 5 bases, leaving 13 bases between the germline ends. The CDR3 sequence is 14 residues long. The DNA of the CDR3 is TGCGCCAGCAGCTTTTCGTTTGCTAAGGAGACCCAGTACTTC. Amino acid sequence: CASSFSFAKETQYF.

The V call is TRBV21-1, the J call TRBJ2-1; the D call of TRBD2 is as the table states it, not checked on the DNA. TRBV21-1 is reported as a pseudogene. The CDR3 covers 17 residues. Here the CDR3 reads CASSKGWVTRAYNEQFF. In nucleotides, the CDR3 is TGTGCCAGCAGCAAAGGGTGGGTCACTCGGGCCTACAATGAGCAGTTCTTC.

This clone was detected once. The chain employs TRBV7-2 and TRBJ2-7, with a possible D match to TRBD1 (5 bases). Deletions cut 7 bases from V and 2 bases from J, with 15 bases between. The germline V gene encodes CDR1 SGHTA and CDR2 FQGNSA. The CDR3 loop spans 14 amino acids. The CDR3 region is CASTLSGAAYEQYF. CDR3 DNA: TGTGCCAGCACCCTTTCTGGGGCTGCCTACGAGCAGTACTTC.

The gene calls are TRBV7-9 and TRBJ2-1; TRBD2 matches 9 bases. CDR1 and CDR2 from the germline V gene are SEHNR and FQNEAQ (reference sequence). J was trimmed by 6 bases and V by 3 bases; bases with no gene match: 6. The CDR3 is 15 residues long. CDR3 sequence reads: CASSLGLAGSNEQFF. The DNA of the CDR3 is TGTGCCAGCAGCTTGGGCCTAGCGGGGAGCAATGAGCAGTTCTTC.

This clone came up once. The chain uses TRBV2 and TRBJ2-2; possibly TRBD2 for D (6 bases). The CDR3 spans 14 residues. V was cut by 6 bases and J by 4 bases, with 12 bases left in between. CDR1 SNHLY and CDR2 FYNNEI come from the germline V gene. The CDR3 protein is CASREAGPTGELFF. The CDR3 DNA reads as TGTGCCAGCAGGGAGGCGGGACCCACCGGGGAGCTGTTTTTT.

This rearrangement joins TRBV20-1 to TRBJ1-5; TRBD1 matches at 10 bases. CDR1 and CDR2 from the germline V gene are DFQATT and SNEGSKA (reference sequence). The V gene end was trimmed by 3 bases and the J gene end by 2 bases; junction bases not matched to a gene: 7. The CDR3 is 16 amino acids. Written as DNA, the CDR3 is TGCAGTGCTAGTCCGTGGGACAGGGGTGGCAATCAGCCCCAGCATTTT. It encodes CSASPWDRGGNQPQHF.

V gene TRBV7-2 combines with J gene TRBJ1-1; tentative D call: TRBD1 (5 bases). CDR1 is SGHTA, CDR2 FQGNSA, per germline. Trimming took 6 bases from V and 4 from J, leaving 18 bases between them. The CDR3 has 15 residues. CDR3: CASRGGRIGSTEAFF. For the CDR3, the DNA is TGTGCCAGCAGGGGGGGTAGGATAGGGTCCACTGAAGCTTTCTTT.

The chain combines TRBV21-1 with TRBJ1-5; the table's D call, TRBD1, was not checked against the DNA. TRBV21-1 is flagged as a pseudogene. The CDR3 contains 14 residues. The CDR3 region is CASRGDRVCQPQHF. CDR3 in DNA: TGTGCCAGCAGGGGGGACAGGGTTTGTCAGCCCCAGCATTTT.

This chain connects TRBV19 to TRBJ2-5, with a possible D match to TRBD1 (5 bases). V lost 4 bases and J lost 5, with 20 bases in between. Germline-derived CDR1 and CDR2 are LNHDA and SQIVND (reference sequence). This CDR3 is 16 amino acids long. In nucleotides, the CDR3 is TGTGCCAGTAGTAGAGGCACGTGGGGCAGTGCCGAGACCCAGTACTTC. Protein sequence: CASSRGTWGSAETQYF.

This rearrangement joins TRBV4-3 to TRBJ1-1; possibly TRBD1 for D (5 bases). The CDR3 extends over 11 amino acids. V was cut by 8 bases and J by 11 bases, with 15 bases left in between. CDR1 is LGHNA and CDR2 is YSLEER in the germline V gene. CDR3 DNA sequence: TGCGCCAGCCGGGACTCCGGTACGGCTTTCTTT. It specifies CASRDSGTAFF.

The CDR3 DNA follows: TGTGCCAGTAGTAAAAACCCCGCGCGGGATACTAATCAGCCCCAGCATTTT. Protein sequence: CASSKNPARDTNQPQHF. The chain combines TRBV19 with TRBJ1-5; D is undetermined. Per the germline V gene, CDR1 is LNHDA and CDR2 is SQIVND (reference sequence). Trimming left V 4 bases short and J 4 bases short, with 20 bases between. CDR3 length equals 17 residues.

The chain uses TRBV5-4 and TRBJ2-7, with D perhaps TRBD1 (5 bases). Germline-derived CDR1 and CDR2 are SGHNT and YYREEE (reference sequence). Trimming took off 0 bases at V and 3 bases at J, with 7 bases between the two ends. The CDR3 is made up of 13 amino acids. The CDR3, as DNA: TGTGCCAGCAGCTTGGACAGGATCTACGAGCAGTACTTC. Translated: CASSLDRIYEQYF.

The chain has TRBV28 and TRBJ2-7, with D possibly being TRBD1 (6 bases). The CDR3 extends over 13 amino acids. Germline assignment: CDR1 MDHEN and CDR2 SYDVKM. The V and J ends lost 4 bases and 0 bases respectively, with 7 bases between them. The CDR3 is CASSWDTSYEQYF. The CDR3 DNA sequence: TGTGCCAGCAGTTGGGACACCTCCTACGAGCAGTACTTC.

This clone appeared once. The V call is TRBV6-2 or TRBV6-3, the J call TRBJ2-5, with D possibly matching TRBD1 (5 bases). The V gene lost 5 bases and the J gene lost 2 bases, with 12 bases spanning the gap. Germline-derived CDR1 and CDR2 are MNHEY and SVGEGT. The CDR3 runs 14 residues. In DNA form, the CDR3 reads TGTGCCAGCAGTCGACCCCAGGGACAAGAGACCCAGTACTTC. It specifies CASSRPQGQETQYF.

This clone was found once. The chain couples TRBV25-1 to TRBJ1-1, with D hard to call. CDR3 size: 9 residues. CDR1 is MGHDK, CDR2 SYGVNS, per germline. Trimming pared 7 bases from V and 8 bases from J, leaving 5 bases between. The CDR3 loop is CASNQEAFF. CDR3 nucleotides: TGTGCCAGCAATCAGGAAGCTTTCTTT.

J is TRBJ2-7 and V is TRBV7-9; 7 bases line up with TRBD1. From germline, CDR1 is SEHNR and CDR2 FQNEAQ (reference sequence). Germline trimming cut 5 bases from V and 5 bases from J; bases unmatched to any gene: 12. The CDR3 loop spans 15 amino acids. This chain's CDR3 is CASSSRTGIRNEQYF. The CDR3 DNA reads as TGTGCCAGCAGCAGTCGGACAGGAATTAGGAACGAGCAGTACTTC.

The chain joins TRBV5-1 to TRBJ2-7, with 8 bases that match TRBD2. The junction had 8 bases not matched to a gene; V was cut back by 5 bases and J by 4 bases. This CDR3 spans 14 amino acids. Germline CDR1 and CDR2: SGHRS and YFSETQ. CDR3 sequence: CASSYSAGGYEQYF. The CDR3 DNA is TGCGCCAGCAGTTATTCCGCGGGGGGATACGAGCAGTACTTC.

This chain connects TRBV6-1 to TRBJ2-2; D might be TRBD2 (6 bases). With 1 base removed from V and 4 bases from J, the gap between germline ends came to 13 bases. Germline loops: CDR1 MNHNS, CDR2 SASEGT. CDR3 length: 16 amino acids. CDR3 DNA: TGTGCCAGCAGTGAAGGTCTAGCGAGAACCACCGGGGAGCTGTTTTTT. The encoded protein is CASSEGLARTTGELFF.

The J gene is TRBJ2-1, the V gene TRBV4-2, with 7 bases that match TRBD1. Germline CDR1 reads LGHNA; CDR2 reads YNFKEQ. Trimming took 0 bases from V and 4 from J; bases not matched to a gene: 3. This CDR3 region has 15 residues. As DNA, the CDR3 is TGTGCCAGCAGCCAAGAAGGGGGCTTGTACAATGAGCAGTTCTTC. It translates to CASSQEGGLYNEQFF.

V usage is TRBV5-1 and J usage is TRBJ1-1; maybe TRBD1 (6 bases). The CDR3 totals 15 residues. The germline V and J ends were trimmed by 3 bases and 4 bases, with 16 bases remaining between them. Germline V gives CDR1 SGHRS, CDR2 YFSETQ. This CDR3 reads CASSWGQGQRTEAFF. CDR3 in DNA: TGCGCCAGCAGCTGGGGGCAGGGTCAACGCACTGAAGCTTTCTTT.